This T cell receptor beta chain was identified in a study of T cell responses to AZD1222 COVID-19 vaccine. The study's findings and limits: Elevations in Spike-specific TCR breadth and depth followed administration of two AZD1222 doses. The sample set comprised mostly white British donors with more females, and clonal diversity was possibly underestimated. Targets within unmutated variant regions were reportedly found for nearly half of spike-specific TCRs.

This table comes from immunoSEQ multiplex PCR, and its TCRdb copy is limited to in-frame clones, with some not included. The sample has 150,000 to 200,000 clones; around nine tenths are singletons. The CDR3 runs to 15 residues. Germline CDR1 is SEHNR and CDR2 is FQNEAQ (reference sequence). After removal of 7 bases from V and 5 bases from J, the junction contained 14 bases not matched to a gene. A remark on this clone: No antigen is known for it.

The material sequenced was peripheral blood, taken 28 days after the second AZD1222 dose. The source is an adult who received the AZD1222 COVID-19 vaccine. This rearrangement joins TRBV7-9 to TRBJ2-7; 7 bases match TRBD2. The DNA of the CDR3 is TGTGCCAGCAAATGGGGGGGACCGGAAGGAGACGAGCAGTACTTC. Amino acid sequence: CASKWGGPEGDEQYF.